This T cell receptor beta chain was identified in a study of cytomegalovirus exposure and HLA in healthy donors. The PCR had 60 Vbeta and 13 Jbeta primers. Using immunoSEQ multiplex PCR, the repertoire was profiled, and TCRdb retains in-frame clones only, with some absent. The listing contains 75,000 to 90,000 clones. The ends lost 6 bases at V and 3 bases at J; junction bases unmatched: 4. This CDR3 is 13 amino acids long. The germline gives CDR1 WNHNN, CDR2 SYGVQD (reference sequence). Sequenced material: PBMCs. The receptor was derived from a woman aged 60-75 years in good health and CMV-seronegative. V is TRBV10-1 and J is TRBJ2-5, with TRBD1 matching 7 bases. CDR3 sequence: CASSGDRKETQYF. The CDR3 DNA reads as TGCGCCAGCAGCGGGGACAGAAAAGAGACCCAGTACTTC.